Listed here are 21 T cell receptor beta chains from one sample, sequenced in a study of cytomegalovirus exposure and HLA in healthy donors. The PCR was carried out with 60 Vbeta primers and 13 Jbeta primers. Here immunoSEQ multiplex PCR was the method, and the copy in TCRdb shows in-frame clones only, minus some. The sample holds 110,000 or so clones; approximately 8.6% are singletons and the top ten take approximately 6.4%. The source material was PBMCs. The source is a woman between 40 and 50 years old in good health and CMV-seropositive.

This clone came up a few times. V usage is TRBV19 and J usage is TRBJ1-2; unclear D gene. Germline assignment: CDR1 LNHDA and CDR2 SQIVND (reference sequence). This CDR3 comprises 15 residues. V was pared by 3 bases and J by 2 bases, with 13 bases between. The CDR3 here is CASSIFGGSNYGYTF. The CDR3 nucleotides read TGTGCCAGTAGTATCTTCGGAGGCTCGAACTATGGCTACACCTTC. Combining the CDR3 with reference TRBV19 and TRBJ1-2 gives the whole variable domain DGGITQSPKYLFRKEGQNVTLSCEQNLNHDAMYWYRQDPGQGLRLIYYSQIVNDFQKGDIAEGYSVSREKKESFPLTVTSAQKNPTAFYLCASSIFGGSNYGYTFGSGTRLTVV.

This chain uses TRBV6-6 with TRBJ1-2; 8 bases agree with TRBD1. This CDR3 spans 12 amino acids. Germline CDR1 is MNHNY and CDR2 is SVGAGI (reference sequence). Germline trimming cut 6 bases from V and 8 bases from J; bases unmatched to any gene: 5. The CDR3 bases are TGTGCCAGCAGGGACAGGGTTGGGGGCTACACCTTC. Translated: CASRDRVGGYTF.

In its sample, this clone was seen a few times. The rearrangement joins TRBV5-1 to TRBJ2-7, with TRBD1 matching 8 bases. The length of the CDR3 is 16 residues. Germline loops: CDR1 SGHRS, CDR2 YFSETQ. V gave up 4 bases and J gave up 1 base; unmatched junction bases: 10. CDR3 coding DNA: TGCGCCAGCAGCCAGAATGTGGGGACAGGATCCTACGAGCAGTACTTC. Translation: CASSQNVGTGSYEQYF. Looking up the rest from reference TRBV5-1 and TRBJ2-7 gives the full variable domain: KAGVTQTPRYLIKTRGQQVTLSCSPISGHRSVSWYQQTPGQGLQFLFEYFSETQRNKGNFPGRFSGRQFSNSRSEMNVSTLELGDSALYLCASSQNVGTGSYEQYFGPGTRLTVT.

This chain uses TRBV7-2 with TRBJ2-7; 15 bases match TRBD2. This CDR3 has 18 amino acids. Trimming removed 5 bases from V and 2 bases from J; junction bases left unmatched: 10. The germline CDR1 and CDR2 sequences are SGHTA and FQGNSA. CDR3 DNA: TGTGCCAGCAGCCCCCAGGGACTAGCGGGGGGTCTTGCCTACGAGCAGTACTTC. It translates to CASSPQGLAGGLAYEQYF. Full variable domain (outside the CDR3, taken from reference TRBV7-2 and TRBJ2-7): GAGVSQSPSNKVTEKGKDVELRCDPISGHTALYWYRQSLGQGLEFLIYFQGNSAPDKSGLPSDRFSAERTGGSVSTLTIQRTQQEDSAVYLCASSPQGLAGGLAYEQYFGPGTRLTVT.

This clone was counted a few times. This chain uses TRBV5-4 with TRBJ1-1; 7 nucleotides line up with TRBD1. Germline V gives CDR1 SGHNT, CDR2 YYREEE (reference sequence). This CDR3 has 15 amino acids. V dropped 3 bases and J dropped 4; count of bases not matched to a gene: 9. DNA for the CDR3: TGTGCCAGCAGCTCGAACAGGGGTTCGGGCACTGAAGCTTTCTTT. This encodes CASSSNRGSGTEAFF.

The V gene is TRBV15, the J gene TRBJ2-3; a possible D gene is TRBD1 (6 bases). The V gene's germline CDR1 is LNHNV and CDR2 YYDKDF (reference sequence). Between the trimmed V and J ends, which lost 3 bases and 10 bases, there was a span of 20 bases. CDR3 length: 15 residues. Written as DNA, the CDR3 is TGTGCCACCAGCAGCTCGGGGACACGTATGGGTCCGCAGTATTTT. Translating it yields CATSSSGTRMGPQYF.

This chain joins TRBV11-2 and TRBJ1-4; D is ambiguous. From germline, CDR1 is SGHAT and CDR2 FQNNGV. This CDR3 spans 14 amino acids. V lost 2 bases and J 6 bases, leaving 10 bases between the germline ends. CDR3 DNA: TGTGCCAGCAGCTTAAGTAGATTCGATGAAAAACTGTTTTTT. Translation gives CASSLSRFDEKLFF. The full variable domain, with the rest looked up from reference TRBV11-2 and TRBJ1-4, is EAGVAQSPRYKIIEKRQSVAFWCNPISGHATLYWYQQILGQGPKLLIQFQNNGVVDDSQLPKDRFSAERLKGVDSTLKIQPAKLEDSAVYLCASSLSRFDEKLFFGSGTQLSVL.

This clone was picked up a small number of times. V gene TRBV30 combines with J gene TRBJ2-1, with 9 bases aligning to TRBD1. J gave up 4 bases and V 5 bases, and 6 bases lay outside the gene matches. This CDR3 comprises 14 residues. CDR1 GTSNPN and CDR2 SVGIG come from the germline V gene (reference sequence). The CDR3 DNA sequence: TGTGCCTGGGAGATGGGACAGGGATACAATGAGCAGTTCTTC. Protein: CAWEMGQGYNEQFF.

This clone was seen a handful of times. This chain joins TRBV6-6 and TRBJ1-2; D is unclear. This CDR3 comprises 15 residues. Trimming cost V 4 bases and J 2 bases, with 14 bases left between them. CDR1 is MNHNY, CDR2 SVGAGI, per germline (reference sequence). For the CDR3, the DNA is TGTGCCAGCAGTTCTGACACCCCAGCCAACTATGGCTACACCTTC. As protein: CASSSDTPANYGYTF.

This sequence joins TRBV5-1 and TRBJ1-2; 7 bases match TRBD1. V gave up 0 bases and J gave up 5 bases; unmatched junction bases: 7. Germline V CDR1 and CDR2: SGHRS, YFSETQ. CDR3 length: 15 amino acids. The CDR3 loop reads CASSLDRDSIYGYTF. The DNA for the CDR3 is TGCGCCAGCAGCTTGGATAGGGACAGCATATATGGCTACACCTTC.

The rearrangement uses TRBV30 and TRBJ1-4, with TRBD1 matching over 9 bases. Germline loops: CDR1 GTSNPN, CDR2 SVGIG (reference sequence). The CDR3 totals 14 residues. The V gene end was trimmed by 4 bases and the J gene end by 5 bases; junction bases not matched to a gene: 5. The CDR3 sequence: CAWKPGQGNEKLFF. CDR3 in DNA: TGTGCCTGGAAACCGGGACAGGGAAATGAAAAACTGTTTTTT. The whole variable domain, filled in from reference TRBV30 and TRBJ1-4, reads SQTIHQWPATLVQPVGSPLSLECTVEGTSNPNLYWYRQAAGRGLQLLFYSVGIGQISSEVPQNLSASRPQDRQFILSSKKLLLSDSGFYLCAWKPGQGNEKLFFGSGTQLSVL.

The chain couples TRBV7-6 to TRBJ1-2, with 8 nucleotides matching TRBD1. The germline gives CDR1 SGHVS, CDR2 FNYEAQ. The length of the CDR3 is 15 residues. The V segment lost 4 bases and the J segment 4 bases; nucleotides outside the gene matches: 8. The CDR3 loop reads CASSSTDRVGYGYTF. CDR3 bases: TGTGCCAGCAGCTCAACGGACAGGGTCGGCTATGGCTACACCTTC.

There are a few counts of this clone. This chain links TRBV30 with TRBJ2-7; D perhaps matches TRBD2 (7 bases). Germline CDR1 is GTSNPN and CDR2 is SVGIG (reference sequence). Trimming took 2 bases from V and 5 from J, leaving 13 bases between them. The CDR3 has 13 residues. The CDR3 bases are TGTGCCTGGAGTAAAGGGGGGGCCAACGAGCAGTACTTC. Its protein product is CAWSKGGANEQYF.

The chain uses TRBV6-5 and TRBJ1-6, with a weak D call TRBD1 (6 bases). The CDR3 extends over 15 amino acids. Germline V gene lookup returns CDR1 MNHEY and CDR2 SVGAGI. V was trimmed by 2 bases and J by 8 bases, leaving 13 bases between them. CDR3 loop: CASSYGGNLDSPLHF. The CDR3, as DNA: TGTGCCAGCAGTTACGGGGGCAACCTTGATTCACCCCTCCACTTT.

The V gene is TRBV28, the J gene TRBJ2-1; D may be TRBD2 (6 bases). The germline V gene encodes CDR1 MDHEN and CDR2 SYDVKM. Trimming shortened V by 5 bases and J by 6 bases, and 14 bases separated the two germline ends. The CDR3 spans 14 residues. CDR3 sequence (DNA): TGTGCCAGCAGTCCCGGGACTTTTTCCAATGAGCAGTTCTTC. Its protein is CASSPGTFSNEQFF.

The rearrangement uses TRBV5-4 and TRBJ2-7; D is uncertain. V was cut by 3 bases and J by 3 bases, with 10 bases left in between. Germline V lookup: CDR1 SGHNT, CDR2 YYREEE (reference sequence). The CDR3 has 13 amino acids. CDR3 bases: TGTGCCAGCAGCTACGACTTAAACTACGAGCAGTACTTC. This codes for CASSYDLNYEQYF.

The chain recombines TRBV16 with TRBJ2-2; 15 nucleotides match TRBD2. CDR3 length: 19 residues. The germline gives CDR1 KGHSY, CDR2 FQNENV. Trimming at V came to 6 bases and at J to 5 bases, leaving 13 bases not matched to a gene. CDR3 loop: CASSPGGLAGGTRTGELFF. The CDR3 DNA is TGTGCCAGCAGTCCTGGAGGACTAGCGGGGGGGACGAGGACCGGGGAGCTGTTTTTT.

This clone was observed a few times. CDR3 amino acids: CASRQGSSGNTIYF. In DNA, the CDR3 is TGTGCCAGCAGGCAGGGATCCTCTGGAAACACCATATATTTT. The rearrangement joins TRBV6-6 to TRBJ1-3, with D possibly TRBD1 on 5 matching bases. The germline V gene has CDR1 MNHNY and CDR2 SVGAGI (reference sequence). V dropped 6 bases and J dropped 0 bases, with 9 bases sitting between them. The CDR3 runs 14 residues.

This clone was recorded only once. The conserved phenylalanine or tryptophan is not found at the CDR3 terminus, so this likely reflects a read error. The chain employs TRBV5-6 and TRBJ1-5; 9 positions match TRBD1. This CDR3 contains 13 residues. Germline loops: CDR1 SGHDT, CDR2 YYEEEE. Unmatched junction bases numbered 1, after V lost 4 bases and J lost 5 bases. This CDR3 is CASSRTGDQPQHV. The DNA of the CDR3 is TGTGCCAGCAGCCGGACAGGGGATCAGCCCCAGCATGTT.

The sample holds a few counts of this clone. The CDR3 DNA reads TGTGCCAGCAGCTCGACATACCTGGGCAATCAGCCCCAGCATTTT. It encodes CASSSTYLGNQPQHF. The rearrangement joins TRBV7-9 to TRBJ1-5, with D unclear. The CDR3 sequence is 15 residues long. Germline V gene data show CDR1 as SEHNR and CDR2 as FQNEAQ (reference sequence). Deletions cut 4 bases from V and 2 bases from J, with 12 bases between.

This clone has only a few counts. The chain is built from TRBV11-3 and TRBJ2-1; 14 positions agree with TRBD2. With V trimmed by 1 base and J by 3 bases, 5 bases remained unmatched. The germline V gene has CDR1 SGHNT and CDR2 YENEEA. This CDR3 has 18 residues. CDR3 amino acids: CASSLGIGLAGGYNEQFF. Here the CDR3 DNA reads TGTGCCAGCAGCTTAGGGATAGGACTAGCGGGGGGCTACAATGAGCAGTTCTTC.